This TCR beta chain was retrieved from a study of T cells in Graves' hyperthyroidism and ophthalmopathy. Across the study: Peripheral blood was drawn at first diagnosis, prior to all treatment.

What was amplified from RNA transcripts were TCR beta CDR3 regions. The HTBI primer set was used in a first-round RT-PCR of the TCR CDR3. TCRdb passed the multiplex PCR reads through MiXCR, listing each CDR3 protein once. Among 340,000 or so distinct CDR3 sequences listed, roughly 20% were seen once. Study findings and constraints: The blood repertoire included most of the expanded thyroid clonotypes above 0.001. Stable hyperthyroidism and ophthalmopathy were separated using 13 V-J signatures.

Remarks on this clonotype: Its antigen remains unknown.

V shed 6 bases and J shed 0 bases, with 9 bases lying between them. The CDR3 length is 14 residues. Germline CDR1 is MNHNS and CDR2 is SASEGT. The specimen sequenced was blood. The gene calls are TRBV6-1 and TRBJ1-3, with D hard to call. This TCR derives from a woman aged 45-60 years with Graves' hyperthyroidism. This CDR3 is CASSDPTSGNTIYF. The CDR3 nucleotides read TGTGCCAGCAGCGACCCAACCTCTGGAAACACCATATATTTT.